These T cell receptor beta chains were read from a single sample in a study of blood T cell repertoires in COVID-19. The method was immunoSEQ multiplex PCR; TCRdb's version includes in-frame clones alone and lacks a portion of them. This table has fewer than 300,000 clones, less than 90% appearing once. The source material was peripheral blood. The source of these receptors is a woman aged 25 to 39 with COVID-19, enrolled during active disease. CDR3s include the opening cysteine and the closing phenylalanine or tryptophan. The D gene is left open where the match is weak. Size is stated for part of the rows, as once, few or many counts, or as a class when the clone is expanded.

j_call d_call clone_size v_call cdr3_nt cdr3_aa
TRBJ2-2 - once TRBV15 TGTGCCACCAGCAGATTACGGGGTGGAACCGGGGAGCTGTTTTTT CATSRLRGGTGELFF
TRBJ2-7 TRBD1 once TRBV6-5 TGTGCCAGCACCGGGGACAGCTCCTACGAGCAGTACTTC CASTGDSSYEQYF
TRBJ1-6 - - TRBV18 TGTGCCAGCTCACCAGCGGGGGGCAGGTCTAATTCACCCCTCCACTTT CASSPAGGRSNSPLHF
TRBJ2-3 TRBD2 - TRBV5-4 TGTGCCAGCAGCTTGTACAGCGGGGGGGGTGGGGATACGCAGTATTTT CASSLYSGGGGDTQYF
TRBJ2-2 TRBD1 - TRBV9 TGTGCCAGCACCCTAGACGCGAGGGGGCACACCGGGGAGCTGTTTTTT CASTLDARGHTGELFF
TRBJ1-4 - - TRBV12-3/TRBV12-4 TGTGCCAGCAGTGGTATTACAGGGGAAAAACTGTTTTTT CASSGITGEKLFF
TRBJ2-1 TRBD1 - TRBV10-1 TGCGCCAGCAGTGACTCACAGGGGAATGAGCAGTTCTTC CASSDSQGNEQFF
TRBJ2-3 - - TRBV2 TGTGCCAGCAGTCGGGAATTGCGGACAGATACGCAGTATTTT CASSRELRTDTQYF
TRBJ2-7 - - TRBV9 TGTGCCAGCAGCCCCCGGACTATCTCCTACGAGCAGTACTTC CASSPRTISYEQYF
TRBJ1-3 TRBD1 once TRBV7-8 TGTGCCAGCAGCTTAGGGGACAGGGCTGAAAACACCATATATTTT CASSLGDRAENTIYF
TRBJ2-7 - - TRBV9 TGTGCCAGCAGCCACTCCTACGAGCAGTACTTC CASSHSYEQYF
TRBJ1-2 TRBD1 - TRBV7-9 TGTGCCAGCAGCTTAGTTTCACAGGGGAACTATGGCTACACCTTC CASSLVSQGNYGYTF
TRBJ2-1 - - TRBV19 TGTGCCAGTAGTATAAGCCTAGGGGCCTACAATGAGCAGTTCTTC CASSISLGAYNEQFF
TRBJ2-1 - - TRBV5-1 TGCGCCAGCAGCTTGATAGTCGGTGAGCAGTTCTTC CASSLIVGEQFF
TRBJ2-7 TRBD2 - TRBV5-4 TGTGCCAGCAGCTTGCGTTTAGCGGGGGGGCCCGGCGAGCAGTACTTC CASSLRLAGGPGEQYF
TRBJ1-4 TRBD1 - TRBV6-1 TGTGCCAGCAGTGAAAGGGGGCCAGAGGAAGAAAAACTGTTTTTT CASSERGPEEEKLFF
TRBJ1-4 - - TRBV2 TGTGCCAGCAGTGAACCGGCAGACTCAACAACTAATGAAAAACTGTTTTTT CASSEPADSTTNEKLFF
TRBJ2-7 TRBD1 - TRBV18 TGTGCCAGCCTACAGGGGGGCTACGAGCAGTACTTC CASLQGGYEQYF
TRBJ2-1 TRBD2 - TRBV19 TGTGCCAGTAGTTTCGGGGGGTACTCCTACAATGAGCAGTTCTTC CASSFGGYSYNEQFF
TRBJ1-2 TRBD1 - TRBV7-9 TGTGCCAGCACCTGGACAGGGGATTGGGATGGCTACACCTTC CASTWTGDWDGYTF
TRBJ1-6 - - TRBV6-5 TGTGCCAGCAACGGGGGGAACTCACCCCTCCACTTT CASNGGNSPLHF
TRBJ1-5 TRBD1 few TRBV19 TGTGCCAGTAGGGACAGGTCTTATAGCAATCAGCCCCAGCATTTT CASRDRSYSNQPQHF
TRBJ1-1 - - TRBV5-1 TGCGCCAGCAGCTTGTTTCAGGGGCGCACTGAAGCTTTCTTT CASSLFQGRTEAFF
TRBJ2-6 - few TRBV6-5 TGTGCCAGCAGTATCAGTGTCTCTGGGGCCAACGTCCTGACTTTC CASSISVSGANVLTF
TRBJ2-5 - - TRBV3-1/TRBV3-2 TGTGCCAGCAGCCTCTTCGAAGAGACCCAGTACTTC CASSLFEETQYF
TRBJ2-1 - - TRBV5-1 TGCGCCAGCAGCTTGGTGGTGCGGGGTCCAAAGTCAGATGAGCAGTTCTTC CASSLVVRGPKSDEQFF
TRBJ1-1 TRBD1 few TRBV7-8 TGTGCCAGCAGCTTAAGGGCAGGGGGCTTACTTTTAGCTTTCTTT CASSLRAGGLLLAFF
TRBJ1-2 - - TRBV6-5 TGTGCCAGCACCCCACGGGTGCGGGGGCCTGGCTACACCTTC CASTPRVRGPGYTF
TRBJ2-2 - - TRBV29-1 TGCAGCGTTGACAGGGTGATGACCGGGGAGCTGTTTTTT CSVDRVMTGELFF
TRBJ1-6 - - TRBV24-1 TGTGCCACCAGTGATTCCGGGATGGACTCACCCCTCCACTTT CATSDSGMDSPLHF
TRBJ2-5 TRBD1 - TRBV11-2 TGTGCCAGGGACACCGGGACAGCGGAGACCCAGTACTTC CARDTGTAETQYF
TRBJ1-1 - - TRBV7-9 TGTGCCAGCAGCTTAGCGGGGGCCGCTGAAGCTTTCTTT CASSLAGAAEAFF
TRBJ2-5 TRBD2 - TRBV7-2 TGTGCCAGCAGGTCCGGGGGGGCCATAGAGACCCAGTACTTC CASRSGGAIETQYF
TRBJ1-3 - - TRBV30 TGTGCCTGGAGTGTACCGGGTTCTGGAAACACCATATATTTT CAWSVPGSGNTIYF
TRBJ1-2 - - TRBV7-9 TGTGCCAGCAGCCTATCCTGGGCCGGGGAAGGCTACACCTTC CASSLSWAGEGYTF
TRBJ1-1 - - TRBV11-3 TGTGCCACTTCAAGGAGGGGTAGCACTGAAGCTTTCTTT CATSRRGSTEAFF
TRBJ1-2 - - TRBV21-1 TGTGCCAGCAGCAAAGTCCGGACGGAGGCTAACTATGGCTACACCTTC CASSKVRTEANYGYTF
TRBJ1-1 - - TRBV4-1 TGCGCCAGCAGCCAAGGCCAGATAATGAACACTGAAGCTTTCTTT CASSQGQIMNTEAFF
TRBJ1-3 - - TRBV7-9 TGTGCCAGCAGCTTGAGCTTAGCGGGAAACACCATATATTTT CASSLSLAGNTIYF
TRBJ1-2 TRBD1 - TRBV25-1 TGTGCCAGCAGTGAGTCTGGGACAGGCGAAGGCTACACCTTC CASSESGTGEGYTF
TRBJ2-5 - - TRBV7-2 TGTGCCAGCAGTCCGATGGCGGGGAAAGAGACCCAGTACTTC CASSPMAGKETQYF
TRBJ2-5 - once TRBV5-1 TGCGCCAGCAGCTTGGTTGGGGAGGAGACCCAGTACTTC CASSLVGEETQYF
TRBJ1-4 - - TRBV9 TGTGCCAGCAGCGTAGCTATTGGGGCGGGGAGTGAAAAACTGTTTTTT CASSVAIGAGSEKLFF
TRBJ1-6 TRBD1 - TRBV6-5 TGTGCCAACGGGACAGGGGTTCTTTTCGGACCCCTCCACTTT CANGTGVLFGPLHF
TRBJ1-5 - - TRBV5-1 TGCGCCAGCAGCTTATCGACAGGTGCCAATCAGCCCCAGCATTTT CASSLSTGANQPQHF
TRBJ1-2 TRBD1 - TRBV18 TGTGCCAGCTCACCCGAGGGACAGGGAAATGGCTACACCTTC CASSPEGQGNGYTF
TRBJ2-2 - - TRBV7-8 TGTGCCAGCAGCCCCCCAGGGTCGCGTTTGAACACCGGGGAGCTGTTTTTT CASSPPGSRLNTGELFF
TRBJ2-7 - - TRBV7-2 TGTGCCAGCAGCCAGATCACTCGGAGCGCAGGGGAATACGAGCAGTACTTC CASSQITRSAGEYEQYF
TRBJ1-6 - few TRBV5-1 TGCGCCAGCAGCTTGGCCGGTCACTCACCCCTCCACTTT CASSLAGHSPLHF
TRBJ2-3 - once TRBV28 TGTGCCAGCAGTTTATATGGGTTTGAGGCTCCCGACACAGATACGCAGTATTTT CASSLYGFEAPDTDTQYF
TRBJ2-6 - once TRBV18 TGTGCCAGCTCACGTACAGGGAGAGGGGCCAACGTCCTGACTTTC CASSRTGRGANVLTF
TRBJ1-1 - - TRBV10-1 TGCGCCAGCAGTGCAGGGGAGAACACTGAAGCTTTCTTT CASSAGENTEAFF
TRBJ1-1 - - TRBV5-5 TGTGCCAGCAGCTTGCTGAGTAGGAACACTGAAGCTTTCTTT CASSLLSRNTEAFF